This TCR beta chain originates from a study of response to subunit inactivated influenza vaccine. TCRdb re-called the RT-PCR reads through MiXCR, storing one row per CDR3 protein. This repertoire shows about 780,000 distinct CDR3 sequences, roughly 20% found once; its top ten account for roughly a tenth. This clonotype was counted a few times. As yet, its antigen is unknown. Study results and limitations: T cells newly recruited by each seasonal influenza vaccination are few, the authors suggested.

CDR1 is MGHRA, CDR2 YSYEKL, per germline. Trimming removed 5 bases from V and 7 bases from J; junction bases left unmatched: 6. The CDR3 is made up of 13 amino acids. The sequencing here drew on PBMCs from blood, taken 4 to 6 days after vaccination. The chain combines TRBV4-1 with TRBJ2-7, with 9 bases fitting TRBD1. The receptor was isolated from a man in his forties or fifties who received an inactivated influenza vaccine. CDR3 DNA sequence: TGCGCCAGCAGCTCGACAGGGGGGAGAGAGCAGTACTTC. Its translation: CASSSTGGREQYF.